What follows is one TCR beta chain and its context. Germline lookup yields CDR1 SGHAT and CDR2 FQNNGV. CDR3 length equals 15 residues. V gave up 1 base and J gave up 5 bases, with 14 bases separating them. This entry comes from a study of blood T cell repertoires in COVID-19. On the study more broadly: Both acute and convalescent COVID-19 samples were obtained from the United States, Italy and Spain. The analysed material was cDNA or gDNA that came from T cells, B-cell-depleted T cells, or PBMCs.

This table comes from immunoSEQ multiplex PCR, and its TCRdb copy is limited to in-frame clones, with some not included. The table has 75,000 to 100,000 clones, approximately 87% seen once. The sequenced sample consisted of peripheral blood. The receptor comes from a human donor in a cohort sampled during active COVID-19. J is TRBJ2-5 and V is TRBV11-2, with D hard to call. CDR3 in amino acids: CASSLGVSQWETQYF. In DNA, the CDR3 is TGTGCCAGCAGCTTAGGGGTCTCACAGTGGGAGACCCAGTACTTC.